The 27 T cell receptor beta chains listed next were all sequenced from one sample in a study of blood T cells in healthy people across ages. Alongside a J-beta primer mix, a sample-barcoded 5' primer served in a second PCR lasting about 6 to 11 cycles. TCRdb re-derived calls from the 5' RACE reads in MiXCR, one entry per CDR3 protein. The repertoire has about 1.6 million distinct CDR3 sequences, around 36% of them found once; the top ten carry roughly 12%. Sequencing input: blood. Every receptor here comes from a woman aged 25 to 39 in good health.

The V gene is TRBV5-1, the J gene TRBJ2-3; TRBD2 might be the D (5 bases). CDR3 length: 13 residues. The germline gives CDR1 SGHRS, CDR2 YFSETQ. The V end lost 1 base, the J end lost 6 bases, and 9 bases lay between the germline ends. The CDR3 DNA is TGCGCCAGCAGCTTGCCCGGGGTCGATACGCAGTATTTT. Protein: CASSLPGVDTQYF. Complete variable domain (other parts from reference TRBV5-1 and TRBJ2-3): KAGVTQTPRYLIKTRGQQVTLSCSPISGHRSVSWYQQTPGQGLQFLFEYFSETQRNKGNFPGRFSGRQFSNSRSEMNVSTLELGDSALYLCASSLPGVDTQYFGPGTRLTVL.

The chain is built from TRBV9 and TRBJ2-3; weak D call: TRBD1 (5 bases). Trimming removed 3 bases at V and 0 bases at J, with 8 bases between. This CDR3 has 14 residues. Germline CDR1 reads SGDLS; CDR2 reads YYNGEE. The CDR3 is CASSGTISTDTQYF. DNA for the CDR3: TGTGCCAGCAGCGGGACAATTAGCACAGATACGCAGTATTTT.

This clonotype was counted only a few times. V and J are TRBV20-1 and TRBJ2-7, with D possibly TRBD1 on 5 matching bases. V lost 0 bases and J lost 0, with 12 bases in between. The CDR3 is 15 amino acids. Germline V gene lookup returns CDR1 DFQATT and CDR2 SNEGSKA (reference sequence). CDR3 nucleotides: TGCAGTGCTAGAGACCAAGCAGGGCCCTCCTACGAGCAGTACTTC. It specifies CSARDQAGPSYEQYF.

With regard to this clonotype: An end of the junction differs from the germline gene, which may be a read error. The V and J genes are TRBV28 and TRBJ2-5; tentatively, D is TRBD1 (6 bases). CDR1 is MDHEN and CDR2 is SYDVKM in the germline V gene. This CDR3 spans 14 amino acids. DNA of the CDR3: TGTGCCAGCAGTTTTGATGCAGGGGCAGAGACCCGGTACTTC. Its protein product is CASSFDAGAETRYF.

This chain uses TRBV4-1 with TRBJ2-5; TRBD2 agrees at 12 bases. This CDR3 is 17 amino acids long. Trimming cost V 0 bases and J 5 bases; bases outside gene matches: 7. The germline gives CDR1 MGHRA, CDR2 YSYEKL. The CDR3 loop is CASSQDYLAGGVETQYF. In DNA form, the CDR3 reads TGCGCCAGCAGCCAAGATTATCTAGCGGGAGGGGTGGAGACCCAGTACTTC.

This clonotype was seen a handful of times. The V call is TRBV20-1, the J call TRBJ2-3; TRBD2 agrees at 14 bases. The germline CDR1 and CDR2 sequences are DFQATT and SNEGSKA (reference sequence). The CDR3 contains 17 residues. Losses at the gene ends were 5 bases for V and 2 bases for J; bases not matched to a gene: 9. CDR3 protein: CSASRTSGGSNTDTQYF. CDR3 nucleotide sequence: TGCAGTGCTTCTCGGACTAGCGGGGGGTCAAACACAGATACGCAGTATTTT.

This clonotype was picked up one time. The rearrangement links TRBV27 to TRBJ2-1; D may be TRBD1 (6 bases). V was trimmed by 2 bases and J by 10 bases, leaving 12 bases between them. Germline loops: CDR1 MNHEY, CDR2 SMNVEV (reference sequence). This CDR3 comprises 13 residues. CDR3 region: CASSLEQGYEQFF. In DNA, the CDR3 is TGTGCCAGCAGTTTAGAACAGGGCTACGAGCAGTTCTTC.

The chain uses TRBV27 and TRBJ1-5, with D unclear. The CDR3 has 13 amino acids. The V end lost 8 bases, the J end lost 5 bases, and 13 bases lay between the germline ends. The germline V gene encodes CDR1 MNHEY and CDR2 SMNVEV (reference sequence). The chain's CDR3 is CASGRHRHQPQHF. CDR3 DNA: TGTGCCAGCGGGAGGCATAGGCATCAGCCCCAGCATTTT.

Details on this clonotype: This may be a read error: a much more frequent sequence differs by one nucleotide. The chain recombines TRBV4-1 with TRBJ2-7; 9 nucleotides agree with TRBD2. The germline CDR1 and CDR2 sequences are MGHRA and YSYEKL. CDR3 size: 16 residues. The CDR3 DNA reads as TGCGCCAGCAGCCAACTCCTGGCGGGGGGGGTCTACGTGCAGTACTTC. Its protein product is CASSQLLAGGVYVQYF.

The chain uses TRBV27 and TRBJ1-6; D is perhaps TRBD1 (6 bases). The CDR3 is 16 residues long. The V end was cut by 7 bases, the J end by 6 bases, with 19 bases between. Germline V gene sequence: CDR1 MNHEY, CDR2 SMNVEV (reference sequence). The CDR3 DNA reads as TGTGCCAGCACTATGTCGTTACAGGGAAGTAATTCACCCCTCCACTTT. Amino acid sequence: CASTMSLQGSNSPLHF.

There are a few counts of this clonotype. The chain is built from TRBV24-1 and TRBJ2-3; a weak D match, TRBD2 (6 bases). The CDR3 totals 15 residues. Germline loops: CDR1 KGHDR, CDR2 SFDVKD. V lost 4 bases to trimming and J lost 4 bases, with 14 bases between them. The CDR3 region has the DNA TGTGCCACCAGTGAGATTGAAGGGACTTCAGATACGCAGTATTTT. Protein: CATSEIEGTSDTQYF.

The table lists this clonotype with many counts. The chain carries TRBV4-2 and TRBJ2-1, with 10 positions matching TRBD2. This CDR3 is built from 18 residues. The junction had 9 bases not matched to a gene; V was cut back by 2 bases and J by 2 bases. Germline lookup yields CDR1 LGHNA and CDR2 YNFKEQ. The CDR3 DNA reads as TGTGCCAGCAGCCAAAGGAGACCCCTAGCGGGGGCCTACAATGAGCAGTTCTTC. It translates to CASSQRRPLAGAYNEQFF.

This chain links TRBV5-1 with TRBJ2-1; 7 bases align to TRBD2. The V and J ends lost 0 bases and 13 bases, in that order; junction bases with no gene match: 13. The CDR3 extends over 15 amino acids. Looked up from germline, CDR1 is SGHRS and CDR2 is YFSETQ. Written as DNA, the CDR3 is TGCGCCAGCAGCTTGGCCGGGCTAGCGGAAGGGATCCAGTTCTTC. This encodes CASSLAGLAEGIQFF.

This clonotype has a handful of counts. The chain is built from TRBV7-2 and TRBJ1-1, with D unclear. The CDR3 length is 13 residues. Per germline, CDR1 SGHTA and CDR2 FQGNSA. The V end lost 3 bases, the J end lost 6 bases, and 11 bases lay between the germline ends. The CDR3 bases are TGTGCCAGCAGCTTTCATAGTTCAGCTGAAGCTTTCTTT. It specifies CASSFHSSAEAFF.

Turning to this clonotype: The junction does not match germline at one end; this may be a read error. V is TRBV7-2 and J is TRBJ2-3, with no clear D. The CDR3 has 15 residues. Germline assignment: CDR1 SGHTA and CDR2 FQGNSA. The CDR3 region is CASSSMGKFGDAQYF. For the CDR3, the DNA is TGTGCCAGCAGCTCAATGGGAAAATTTGGAGATGCGCAGTATTTT.

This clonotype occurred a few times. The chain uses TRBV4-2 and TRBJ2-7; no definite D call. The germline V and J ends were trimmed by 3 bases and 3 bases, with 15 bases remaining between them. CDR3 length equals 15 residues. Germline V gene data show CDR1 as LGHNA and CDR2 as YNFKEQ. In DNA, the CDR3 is TGTGCCAGCAGCCAGGATAGTTTCGATCGCTACGAGCAGTACTTC. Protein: CASSQDSFDRYEQYF.

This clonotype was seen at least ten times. The CDR3 protein is CASSLGGGVTDTQYF. CDR3 in DNA: TGTGCCAGCAGCCTAGGGGGAGGGGTCACAGATACGCAGTATTTT. The chain combines TRBV7-9 with TRBJ2-3; possibly TRBD2 for D (7 bases). The CDR3 length is 15 residues. Looked up from germline, CDR1 is SEHNR and CDR2 is FQNEAQ (reference sequence). The germline V and J ends were trimmed by 5 bases and 2 bases, with 14 bases remaining between them.

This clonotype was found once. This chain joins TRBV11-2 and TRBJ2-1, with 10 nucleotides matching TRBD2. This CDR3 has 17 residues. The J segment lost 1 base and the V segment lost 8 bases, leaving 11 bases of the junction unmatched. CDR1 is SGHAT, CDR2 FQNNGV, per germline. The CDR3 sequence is CASLPLGSGGSYNEQFF. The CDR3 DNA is TGTGCCAGCCTACCCCTCGGTAGCGGGGGGTCCTACAATGAGCAGTTCTTC.

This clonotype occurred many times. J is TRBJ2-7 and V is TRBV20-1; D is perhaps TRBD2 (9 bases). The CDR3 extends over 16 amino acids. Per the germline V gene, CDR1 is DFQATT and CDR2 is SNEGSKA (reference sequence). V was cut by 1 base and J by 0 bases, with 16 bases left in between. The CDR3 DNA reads TGCAGTGCTAGAGGGGACAGGACTAGCGACTCCTACGAGCAGTACTTC. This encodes CSARGDRTSDSYEQYF.

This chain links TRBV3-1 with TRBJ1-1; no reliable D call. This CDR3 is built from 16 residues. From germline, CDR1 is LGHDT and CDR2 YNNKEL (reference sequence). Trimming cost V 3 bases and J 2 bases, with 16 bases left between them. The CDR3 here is CASSQTQETPNTEAFF. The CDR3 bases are TGTGCCAGCAGCCAGACCCAGGAGACACCTAACACTGAAGCTTTCTTT.

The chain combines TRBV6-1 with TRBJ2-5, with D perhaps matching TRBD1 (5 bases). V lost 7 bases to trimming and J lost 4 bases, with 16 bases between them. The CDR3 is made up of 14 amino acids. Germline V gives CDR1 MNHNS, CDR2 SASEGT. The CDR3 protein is CASKDQGWRETQYF. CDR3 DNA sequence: TGTGCCAGCAAGGATCAGGGTTGGCGAGAGACCCAGTACTTC.

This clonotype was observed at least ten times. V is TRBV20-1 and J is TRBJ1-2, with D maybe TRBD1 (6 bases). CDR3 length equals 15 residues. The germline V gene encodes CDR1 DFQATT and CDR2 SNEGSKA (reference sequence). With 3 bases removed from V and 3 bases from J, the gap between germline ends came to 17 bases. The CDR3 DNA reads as TGCAGTGCTAGTTCAGGGGCGGATTTGGACTATGGCTACACCTTC. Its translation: CSASSGADLDYGYTF.

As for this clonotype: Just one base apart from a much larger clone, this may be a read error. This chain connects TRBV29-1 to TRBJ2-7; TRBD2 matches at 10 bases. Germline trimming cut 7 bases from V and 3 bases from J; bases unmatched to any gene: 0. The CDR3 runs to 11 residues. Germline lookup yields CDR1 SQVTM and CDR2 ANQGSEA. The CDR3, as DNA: TGCAGCGGGACTAGCGGCTACGAGCAGTACGTC. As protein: CSGTSGYEQYV.

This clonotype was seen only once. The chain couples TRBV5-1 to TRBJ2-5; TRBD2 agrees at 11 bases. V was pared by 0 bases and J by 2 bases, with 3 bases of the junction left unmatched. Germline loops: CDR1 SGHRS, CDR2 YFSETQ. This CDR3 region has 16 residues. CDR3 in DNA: TGCGCCAGCAGCTTGGATCCTAGCGGGGGGCAAGAGACCCAGTACTTC. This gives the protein CASSLDPSGGQETQYF.

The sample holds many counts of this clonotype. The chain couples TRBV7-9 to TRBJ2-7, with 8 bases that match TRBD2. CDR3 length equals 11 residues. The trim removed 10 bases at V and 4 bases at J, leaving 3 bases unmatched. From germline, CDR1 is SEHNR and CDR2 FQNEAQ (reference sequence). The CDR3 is CATGGAYEQYF. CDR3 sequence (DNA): TGTGCCACGGGGGGGGCGTACGAGCAGTACTTC.

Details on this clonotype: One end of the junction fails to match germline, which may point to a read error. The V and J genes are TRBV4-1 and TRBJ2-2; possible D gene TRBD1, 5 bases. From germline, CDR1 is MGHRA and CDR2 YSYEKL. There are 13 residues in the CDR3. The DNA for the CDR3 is TGCGCCAGCGGCCAGGGTCACACCGGGGAGCTGTTTTTT. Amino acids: CASGQGHTGELFF.

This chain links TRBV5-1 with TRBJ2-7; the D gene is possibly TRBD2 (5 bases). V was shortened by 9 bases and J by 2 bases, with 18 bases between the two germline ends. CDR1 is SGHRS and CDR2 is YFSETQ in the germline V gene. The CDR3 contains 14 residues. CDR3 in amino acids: CANRPSEAPYEQYF. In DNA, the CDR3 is TGCGCCAACCGACCATCGGAGGCCCCCTACGAGCAGTACTTC. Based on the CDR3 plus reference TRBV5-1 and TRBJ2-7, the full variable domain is KAGVTQTPRYLIKTRGQQVTLSCSPISGHRSVSWYQQTPGQGLQFLFEYFSETQRNKGNFPGRFSGRQFSNSRSEMNVSTLELGDSALYLCANRPSEAPYEQYFGPGTRLTVT.